This is a list of T cell receptor beta chains from one sample in a study of T cells in Graves' hyperthyroidism and ophthalmopathy. TCRdb passed the multiplex PCR reads through MiXCR, listing each CDR3 protein once. This table has 360,000 or so distinct CDR3 sequences, 18% appearing once. Sequenced input: blood. These TCRs come from a woman aged 40 to 50 with Graves' ophthalmopathy. CDR3s include the opening cysteine and the closing phenylalanine or tryptophan. Each record gives: J gene, clone size, D gene, V gene, CDR3 protein, CDR3 DNA. The D gene is left open where the match is weak. Clone size is not always given. Where it is, it says once, few, many or a class for expanded clones.

J: TRBJ2-6; size: many; D: NA; V: TRBV2; CDR3: CASRVGRVSGANVLTF; DNA: TGTGCCAGCAGAGTAGGCAGGGTCTCTGGGGCCAACGTCCTGACTTTC
J: TRBJ1-6; size: NA; D: NA; V: TRBV19; CDR3: CASTEGRRNSPLHF; DNA: TGTGCCAGTACTGAGGGACGCCGAAATTCACCCCTCCACTTT
J: TRBJ2-2; size: many; D: TRBD1; V: TRBV6-2/TRBV6-3; CDR3: CASSYLRGQPNTGELFF; DNA: TGTGCCAGCAGTTACCTCCGGGGACAGCCGAACACCGGGGAGCTGTTTTTT
J: TRBJ1-5; size: many; D: NA; V: TRBV7-2; CDR3: CASSLNRDSNQPQHF; DNA: TGTGCCAGCAGCTTAAACAGGGATAGCAATCAGCCCCAGCATTTT
J: TRBJ2-5; size: NA; D: TRBD1; V: TRBV6-1; CDR3: CASSSTGGGKTQYF; DNA: TGTGCCAGCAGTAGCACAGGGGGCGGAAAGACCCAGTACTTC
J: TRBJ1-2; size: many; D: NA; V: TRBV7-2; CDR3: CASSLEGTVYGYTF; DNA: TGTGCCAGCAGCTTAGAGGGGACGGTCTATGGCTACACCTTC
J: TRBJ2-7; size: many; D: NA; V: TRBV27; CDR3: CASSLYGFYEQYF; DNA: TGTGCCAGCAGTTTATACGGGTTCTACGAGCAGTACTTC
J: TRBJ1-1; size: many; D: NA; V: TRBV12-3/TRBV12-4; CDR3: CASSFASRGLMGGTEAFF; DNA: TGTGCCAGCAGTTTTGCGTCGCGGGGGTTGATGGGAGGCACTGAAGCTTTCTTT
J: TRBJ2-7; size: NA; D: NA; V: TRBV6-2/TRBV6-3; CDR3: CASSYSSLARRTLIYEQYF; DNA: TGTGCCAGCAGTTACTCGTCTTTGGCTCGGAGGACACTGATCTACGAGCAGTACTTC
J: TRBJ1-1; size: NA; D: TRBD1; V: TRBV5-1; CDR3: CASSSQGWTEAFF; DNA: TGCGCCAGCAGCTCACAGGGGTGGACTGAAGCTTTCTTT
J: TRBJ1-1; size: many; D: NA; V: TRBV5-1; CDR3: CASSRTLRRTEAFF; DNA: TGCGCCAGCAGCCGGACGCTAAGGAGGACTGAAGCTTTCTTT
J: TRBJ1-1; size: few; D: TRBD1; V: TRBV24-1; CDR3: CATRGQLNTEAFF; DNA: TGTGCCACCAGGGGACAGCTGAACACTGAAGCTTTCTTT
J: TRBJ1-2; size: NA; D: NA; V: TRBV12-3/TRBV12-4; CDR3: CASSPRTTYGYTF; DNA: TGTGCCAGCAGCCCCCGGACAACCTATGGCTACACCTTC
J: TRBJ2-7; size: few; D: NA; V: TRBV18; CDR3: CASSLGQLSYEQYF; DNA: TGTGCCAGCTCACTAGGACAGTTATCCTACGAGCAGTACTTC
J: TRBJ1-2; size: few; D: NA; V: TRBV6-5; CDR3: CASSYGRDYGYNF; DNA: TGTGCCAGCAGCTACGGACGGGACTATGGCTACAACTTC
J: TRBJ2-7; size: many; D: NA; V: TRBV6-5; CDR3: CASSSPTQRYEQYF; DNA: TGTGCCAGCAGTTCCCCTACCCAACGCTACGAGCAGTACTTC
J: TRBJ2-5; size: many; D: NA; V: TRBV6-5; CDR3: CASSPEGGAGAEQETQYF; DNA: TGTGCCAGCAGTCCCGAAGGCGGGGCAGGGGCCGAACAAGAGACCCAGTACTTC
J: TRBJ2-5; size: many; D: NA; V: TRBV4-3; CDR3: CASSQRERQETQYF; DNA: TGCGCCAGCAGCCAAAGGGAGAGGCAAGAGACCCAGTACTTC
J: TRBJ2-5; size: many; D: TRBD1; V: TRBV7-2; CDR3: CASTLFRGQETQYF; DNA: TGTGCCAGCACCCTATTCAGGGGGCAAGAGACCCAGTACTTC
J: TRBJ1-5; size: many; D: NA; V: TRBV27; CDR3: CASSLVASNQPQHF; DNA: TGTGCCAGCAGTTTGGTGGCTAGCAATCAGCCCCAGCATTTT
J: TRBJ1-1; size: few; D: NA; V: TRBV19; CDR3: CAGSRGTEAFF; DNA: TGTGCCGGGTCGAGGGGGACTGAAGCTTTCTTT
J: TRBJ1-5; size: many; D: TRBD1; V: TRBV6-1; CDR3: CASSEGQGQPQHF; DNA: TGTGCCAGCAGTGAGGGACAGGGTCAGCCCCAGCATTTT
J: TRBJ2-7; size: many; D: TRBD2; V: TRBV6-2/TRBV6-3; CDR3: CASLAGGRYEQYF; DNA: TGTGCCAGTCTAGCGGGAGGACGGTACGAGCAGTACTTC
J: TRBJ2-5; size: many; D: NA; V: TRBV20-1; CDR3: CSARGRDLQETQYF; DNA: TGCAGTGCTAGGGGCCGGGACCTCCAAGAGACCCAGTACTTC
J: TRBJ2-5; size: many; D: TRBD2; V: TRBV5-1; CDR3: CATTTSGRAGETQYF; DNA: TGCGCCACCACAACTAGCGGGAGGGCAGGAGAGACCCAGTACTTC
J: TRBJ2-7; size: many; D: NA; V: TRBV20-1; CDR3: CSAQDRNSYEQYF; DNA: TGCAGTGCCCAGGACCGCAACTCCTACGAGCAGTACTTC
J: TRBJ1-1; size: many; D: TRBD1; V: TRBV6-2/TRBV6-3; CDR3: CASSSPTGGFANTEAFF; DNA: TGTGCCAGCAGTTCACCTACAGGGGGTTTCGCGAACACTGAAGCTTTCTTT
J: TRBJ2-5; size: NA; D: NA; V: TRBV20-1; CDR3: CSARGILAVQETQYF; DNA: TGCAGTGCTAGAGGAATACTAGCAGTACAAGAGACCCAGTACTTC
J: TRBJ1-1; size: NA; D: NA; V: TRBV12-3/TRBV12-4; CDR3: CASSLPPKEREPFF; DNA: TGTGCCAGCAGTTTACCCCCGAAGGAGAGGGAACCTTTCTTT
J: TRBJ1-6; size: many; D: NA; V: TRBV28; CDR3: CASTTPAGNSPLHF; DNA: TGTGCCAGCACCACCCCAGCGGGGAATTCACCCCTCCACTTT
J: TRBJ2-7; size: once; D: NA; V: TRBV6-1; CDR3: CAGGGGRSYEQYF; DNA: TGTGCCGGCGGTGGGGGGAGATCCTACGAGCAGTACTTC